The table lists the clone carrying this TCR beta chain with many counts. With 6 bases removed from V and 3 bases from J, the gap between germline ends came to 9 bases. This CDR3 has 13 residues. The data belong to a study of early T cells in non-severe SARS-CoV-2 infection. Via MiXCR, TCRdb re-called the 5' RACE reads, giving one row per CDR3 protein. Of approximately 41,000 distinct CDR3 sequences listed, roughly 5% were seen once; the top ten hold roughly 17%. The receptor was derived from an adult who was a healthcare worker with PCR-confirmed SARS-CoV-2 infection or an uninfected control (not recorded which). V usage is TRBV12-3 or TRBV12-4 and J usage is TRBJ1-5; D call uncertain. Sequencing was done on a sample of whole blood. The CDR3 DNA sequence: TGTGCCAGCAGCACAAATGTCAATCAGCCCCAGCATTTT. Its protein is CASSTNVNQPQHF.